The clone carrying this T cell receptor beta chain has more than one count but fewer than ten. This record belongs to a study of blood T cell repertoires in COVID-19. About the research overall: T cells, B-cell-depleted T cells, or PBMCs supplied cDNA or gDNA.

The protocol was immunoSEQ multiplex PCR, while the TCRdb copy is restricted to in-frame clones and leaves out a portion. The data hold about 320,000 clones, with about nine tenths observed a single time. The CDR3 runs to 18 residues. Unmatched junction bases numbered 2, after V lost 1 base and J lost 0 bases. The germline V gene encodes CDR1 MGHDK and CDR2 SYGVNS. The specimen sequenced was PBMCs or T cells enriched from blood (not recorded which). This chain joins TRBV25-1 and TRBJ2-1; 14 nucleotides align to TRBD2. This receptor was identified in a man aged 55 to 69 who had recovered from COVID-19. The CDR3 nucleotides are TGTGCCAGCAGTGAATTCGGGACTAGCGGGAGCTCCTACAATGAGCAGTTCTTC. This sequence encodes CASSEFGTSGSSYNEQFF. Filled out from reference TRBV25-1 and TRBJ2-1, the complete variable domain reads EADIYQTPRYLVIGTGKKITLECSQTMGHDKMYWYQQDPGMELHLIHYSYGVNSTEKGDLSSESTVSRIRTEHFPLTLESARPSHTSQYLCASSEFGTSGSSYNEQFFGPGTRLTVL.